This entry lists 9 T cell receptor beta chains sequenced from one sample in a study of T cell repertoires in cytomegalovirus infection. TCRdb itself ran the reads through MiXCR, one entry per CDR3 protein. The repertoire includes a few hundred thousand distinct CDR3 sequences, more than 8% of them detected once, and about 4.5% sits in the top ten. Sequences were obtained from PBMCs. All receptors derive from a human donor in good health (CMV status not recorded). Some clones in this sample may be carry-over from other donors' samples.

This clonotype has a handful of counts. The V call is TRBV4-2, the J call TRBJ2-4; D gene unclear. CDR3 length: 14 residues. The V end lost 0 bases, the J end lost 8 bases, and 11 bases lay between the germline ends. Germline V lookup: CDR1 LGHNA, CDR2 YNFKEQ. The CDR3 bases are TGTGCCAGCAGCCAAGAGGGAAGAGTTTACATTCAGTACTTC. It specifies CASSQEGRVYIQYF.

The genes are TRBV20-1 and TRBJ2-3; tentative D call: TRBD1 (5 bases). Trimming took off 0 bases at V and 3 bases at J, with 13 bases between the two ends. The germline V gene has CDR1 DFQATT and CDR2 SNEGSKA (reference sequence). The CDR3 has 15 amino acids. CDR3 in amino acids: CSARDQGTRTDTQYF. CDR3 DNA: TGCAGTGCTAGAGATCAGGGTACCCGAACAGATACGCAGTATTTT.

This clonotype was observed a handful of times. J is TRBJ1-5 and V is TRBV6-1; TRBD1 might be the D (6 bases). The V end was cut by 8 bases, the J end by 0 bases, with 17 bases between. The V gene's germline CDR1 is MNHNS and CDR2 SASEGT. This CDR3 is 16 amino acids long. This CDR3 reads CASLGAGDHSNQPQHF. The DNA for the CDR3 is TGTGCCAGCCTGGGGGCAGGGGACCATAGCAATCAGCCCCAGCATTTT.

This chain uses TRBV7-2 with TRBJ2-3; maybe TRBD2 (5 bases). Germline V CDR1 and CDR2: SGHTA, FQGNSA. Trimming removed 5 bases from V and 4 bases from J, with 10 bases in between. The CDR3 is 13 residues long. CDR3 loop: CASSPGFPDTQYF. The CDR3 coding sequence is TGTGCCAGCAGCCCGGGGTTCCCAGATACGCAGTATTTT. The whole variable domain, filled in from reference TRBV7-2 and TRBJ2-3, reads GAGVSQSPSNKVTEKGKDVELRCDPISGHTALYWYRQSLGQGLEFLIYFQGNSAPDKSGLPSDRFSAERTGGSVSTLTIQRTQQEDSAVYLCASSPGFPDTQYFGPGTRLTVL.

This clonotype was picked up many times. This chain connects TRBV7-2 to TRBJ2-1; tentatively, D is TRBD1 (6 bases). Germline V gives CDR1 SGHTA, CDR2 FQGNSA. The CDR3 consists of 15 residues. V was cut by 1 base and J by 8 bases, with 15 bases left in between. For the CDR3, the DNA is TGTGCCAGCAGCTTAGGAACAGGGCCTGGGCATGAGCAGTTCTTC. Translating it yields CASSLGTGPGHEQFF.

This clonotype was detected many times. The rearrangement uses TRBV7-8 and TRBJ1-6, with 7 positions matching TRBD1. V lost 5 bases and J lost 5; bases outside the gene matches: 0. Per the germline V gene, CDR1 is SGHVS and CDR2 is FQNEAQ. CDR3 length equals 13 residues. The CDR3 DNA sequence: TGTGCCAGCAGCCAGGGGGATAATTCACCCCTCCACTTT. It encodes CASSQGDNSPLHF.

For this clonotype: This may arise from a read error, as a much more abundant clone is one base away. This sequence joins TRBV28 and TRBJ1-1; 7 nucleotides align to TRBD1. Germline lookup yields CDR1 MDHEN and CDR2 SYDVKM. This CDR3 has 12 amino acids. The CDR3 bases are TGTGCCAACAGTTCACGGACAGGCGAAGCTTTCTTT. Its protein is CANSSRTGEAFF.

The sample holds many counts of this clonotype. This rearrangement joins TRBV5-6 to TRBJ1-5; perhaps TRBD1 as D (5 bases). This CDR3 region has 16 residues. Trimming removed 3 bases from V and 2 bases from J, with 15 bases in between. Germline CDR1 is SGHDT and CDR2 is YYEEEE. CDR3: CASSYRSSGGNQPQHF. The CDR3 DNA reads as TGTGCCAGCAGCTACCGGAGCTCGGGGGGCAATCAGCCCCAGCATTTT.

This sequence joins TRBV11-2 and TRBJ2-3; 10 bases align to TRBD2. The CDR3 totals 15 residues. Germline CDR1 reads SGHAT; CDR2 reads FQNNGV. Germline trimming cut 6 bases from V and 4 bases from J; bases unmatched to any gene: 7. Here the CDR3 reads CASSATSGYADTQYF. CDR3 nucleotide sequence: TGTGCCAGCAGTGCGACTAGCGGGTACGCAGATACGCAGTATTTT.